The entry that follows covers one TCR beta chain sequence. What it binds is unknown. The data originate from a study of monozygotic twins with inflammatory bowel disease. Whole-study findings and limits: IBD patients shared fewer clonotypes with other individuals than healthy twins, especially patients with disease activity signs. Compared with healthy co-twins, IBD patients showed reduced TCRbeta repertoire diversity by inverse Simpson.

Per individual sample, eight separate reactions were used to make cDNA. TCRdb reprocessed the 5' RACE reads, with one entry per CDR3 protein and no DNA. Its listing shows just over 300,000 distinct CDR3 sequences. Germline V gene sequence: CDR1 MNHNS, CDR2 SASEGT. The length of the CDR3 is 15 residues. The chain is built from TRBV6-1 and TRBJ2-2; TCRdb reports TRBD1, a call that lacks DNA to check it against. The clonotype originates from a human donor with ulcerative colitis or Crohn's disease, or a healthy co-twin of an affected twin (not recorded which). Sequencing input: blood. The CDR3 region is CASSRDRGNTGELFF.